This TCR beta chain was sequenced during a study of CD8 T cells in ankylosing spondylitis. Trimming shortened V by 2 bases and J by 4 bases, and 13 bases separated the two germline ends. CDR3 length equals 15 residues. Germline assignment: CDR1 KGHSH and CDR2 LQKENI. TCRdb processed the 5' RACE reads anew with MiXCR; each CDR3 protein has one entry. The table shows roughly 700,000 distinct CDR3 sequences, with over 15% occurring only once. A few counts support this clonotype. The antigen remains undetermined. Points from the study as a whole: Roughly eight highly homologous variants made up a TCR beta motif that seemed to typify ankylosing spondylitis blood.

Sample: blood, either unsorted or a sorted T cell fraction (not recorded which). This sequence originates from a male donor with ankylosing spondylitis. V gene TRBV18 combines with J gene TRBJ2-3, with a possible D match to TRBD1 (6 bases). The CDR3 nucleotides read TGTGCCAGCTCACCAATTACAGGGCGGGCAGATACGCAGTATTTT. Its protein is CASSPITGRADTQYF.